Listed here is a single T cell receptor (beta chain). The entry originates in a study of control samples from healthy donors and cancer patients. The CDR3 spans 18 residues. The V segment lost 4 bases and the J segment 0 bases; nucleotides outside the gene matches: 15. CDR1 and CDR2 (germline): MGHRA, YSYEKL. The method was immunoSEQ multiplex PCR; TCRdb's version includes in-frame clones alone and lacks a portion of them. In the table there are approximately 170,000 clones, around 90% of which are singletons. The clonotype comes from a young man in good health. The chain joins TRBV4-1 to TRBJ2-7; 7 bases line up with TRBD2. Sequencing used blood. The CDR3 DNA sequence: TGCGCCAGCAGCCTAAGGGAGGGTAGCGGGTCCTTCTCCTACGAGCAGTACTTC. Protein: CASSLREGSGSFSYEQYF.